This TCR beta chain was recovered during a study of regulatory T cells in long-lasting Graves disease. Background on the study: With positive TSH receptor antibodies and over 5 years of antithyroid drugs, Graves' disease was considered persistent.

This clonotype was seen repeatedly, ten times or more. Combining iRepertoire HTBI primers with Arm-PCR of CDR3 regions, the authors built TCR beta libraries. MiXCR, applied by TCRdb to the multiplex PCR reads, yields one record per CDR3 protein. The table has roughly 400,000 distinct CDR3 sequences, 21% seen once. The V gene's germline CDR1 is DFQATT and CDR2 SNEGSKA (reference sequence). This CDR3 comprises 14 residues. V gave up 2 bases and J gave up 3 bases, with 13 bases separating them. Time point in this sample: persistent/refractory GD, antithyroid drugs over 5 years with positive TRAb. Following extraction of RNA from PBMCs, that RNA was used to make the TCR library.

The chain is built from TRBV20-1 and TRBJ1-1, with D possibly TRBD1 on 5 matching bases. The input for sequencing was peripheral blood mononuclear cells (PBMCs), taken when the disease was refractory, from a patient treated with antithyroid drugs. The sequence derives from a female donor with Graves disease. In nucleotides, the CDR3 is TGCAGTGCTAGACCTAGGGGAGTCGACACTGAAGCTTTCTTT. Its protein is CSARPRGVDTEAFF.